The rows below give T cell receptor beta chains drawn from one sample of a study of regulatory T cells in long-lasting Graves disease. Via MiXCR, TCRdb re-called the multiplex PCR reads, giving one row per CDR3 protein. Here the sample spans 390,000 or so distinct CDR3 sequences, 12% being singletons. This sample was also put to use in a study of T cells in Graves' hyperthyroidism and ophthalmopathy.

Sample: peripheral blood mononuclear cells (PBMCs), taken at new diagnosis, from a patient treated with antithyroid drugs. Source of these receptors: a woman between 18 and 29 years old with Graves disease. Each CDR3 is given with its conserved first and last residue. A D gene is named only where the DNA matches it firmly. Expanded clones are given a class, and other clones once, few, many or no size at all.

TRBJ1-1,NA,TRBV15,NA,CATSSHDRTEAFF,TGTGCCACCAGCAGCCACGATCGGACTGAAGCTTTCTTT
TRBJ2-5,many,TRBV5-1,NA,CASSLQETQYF,TGTGCCAGCAGCTTGCAAGAGACCCAGTACTTC
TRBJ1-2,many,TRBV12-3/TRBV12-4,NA,CASSPGRLGSYGYTF,TGTGCCAGCAGCCCCGGCCGACTGGGCAGCTATGGCTACACCTTC
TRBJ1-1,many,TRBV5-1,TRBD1,CASRPGQGADTEAFF,TGCGCCAGCAGACCGGGACAGGGGGCGGACACTGAAGCTTTCTTT
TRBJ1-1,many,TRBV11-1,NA,CASSLAGGGGVNTEAFF,TGTGCCAGCAGCTTAGCGGGCGGGGGCGGCGTGAACACTGAAGCTTTCTTT
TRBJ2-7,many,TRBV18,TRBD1,CASSPGQVSYEQYF,TGTGCCAGCTCACCTGGACAGGTCTCCTACGAGCAGTACTTC
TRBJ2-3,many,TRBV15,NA,CATSPVDGSGGTDTQYF,TGTGCCACCAGCCCCGTCGACGGGAGTGGGGGCACAGATACGCAGTATTTT
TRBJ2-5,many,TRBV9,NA,CASSRFGQQETQYF,TGTGCCAGCAGCCGATTCGGACAGCAAGAGACCCAGTACTTC
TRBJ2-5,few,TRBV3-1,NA,CASSQDPSGETQYF,TGTGCCAGCAGCCAAGACCCCAGTGGGGAGACCCAGTACTTC
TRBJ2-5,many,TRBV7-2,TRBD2,CASSLGSSGGARETQYF,TGTGCCAGCAGCTTAGGATCTAGCGGGGGGGCCCGGGAGACCCAGTACTTC
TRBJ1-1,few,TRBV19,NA,CRVGNTEAFF,TGTAGAGTTGGGAACACTGAAGCTTTCTTT
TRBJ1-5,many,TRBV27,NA,CASSLGANNQPQHF,TGTGCCAGCAGTTTGGGGGCCAACAATCAGCCCCAGCATTTT
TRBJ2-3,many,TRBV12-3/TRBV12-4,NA,CASSSASDRRDTQYF,TGTGCCAGCAGTTCAGCTAGCGACCGGCGAGATACGCAGTATTTT
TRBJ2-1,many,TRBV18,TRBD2,CASSPFSGRVANEQFF,TGTGCCAGCTCACCTTTTAGCGGGAGGGTCGCCAATGAGCAGTTCTTC
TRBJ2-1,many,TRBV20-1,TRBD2,CSARYPWTSGRYNEQFF,TGCAGTGCTCGGTATCCTTGGACTAGCGGTAGATACAATGAGCAGTTCTTC
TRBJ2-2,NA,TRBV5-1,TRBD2,CASSLGLAGAGELFF,TGCGCCAGCAGCTTGGGACTAGCGGGAGCCGGGGAGCTGTTTTTT
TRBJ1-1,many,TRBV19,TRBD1,CASSSPGTGGTEAFF,TGTGCCAGTAGTTCTCCCGGGACAGGGGGCACTGAAGCTTTCTTT
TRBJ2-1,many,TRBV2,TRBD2,CASSSVGLAGNEQFF,TGTGCCAGCAGCTCGGTAGGGCTAGCGGGCAATGAGCAGTTCTTC
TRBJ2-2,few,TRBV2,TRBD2,CATSLGGWNGLAGSNTGELFF,TGTGCCACCTCCCTGGGGGGTTGGAATGGGCTAGCGGGGTCGAACACCGGGGAGCTGTTTTTT
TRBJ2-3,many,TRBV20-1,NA,CSARETADTQYF,TGCAGTGCTAGAGAGACGGCGGATACGCAGTATTTT
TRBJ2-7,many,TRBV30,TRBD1,CAYWDRSSYEQYF,TGTGCCTACTGGGACAGGAGCTCCTACGAGCAGTACTTC
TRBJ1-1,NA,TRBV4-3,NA,CASSQNCPNTEAFF,TGCGCCAGCAGCCAAAATTGTCCGAACACTGAAGCTTTCTTT
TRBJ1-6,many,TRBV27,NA,CASSLRSGGGSPLHF,TGTGCCAGCAGTTTAAGGTCCGGGGGTGGTTCACCCCTCCACTTT